The clone carrying this T cell receptor (beta chain) appeared once. Its antigen is still unknown. This same CDR3 is encoded by further DNA sequences in the sample. CDR3 size: 11 residues. Germline CDR1 is SEHNR and CDR2 is FQNEAQ (reference sequence). The V end was cut by 5 bases, the J end by 4 bases, with 4 bases between. The data originate from a study of shared clonotypes between healthy human individuals. Whole-study results and caveats: The study found lower generation probabilities in non-shared clonotypes than in those shared by all four donors.

Sequencing used immunoSEQ multiplex PCR; TCRdb keeps in-frame clones, though not all of them. The sample gives about a million clones, about 80% of which show up once; 0.89% is in the top ten. The J gene is TRBJ2-3, the V gene TRBV7-9; D unresolved. This sequence was found in a man in his late teens or twenties in good health. Some clones in this sample may be carry-over from other donors' samples. The sample consisted of memory CD4+ T cells from PBMCs. Subset here: CD45RA-negative fraction. The DNA of the CDR3 is TGTGCCAGCAGCCTACCAGATACGCAGTATTTT. This sequence encodes CASSLPDTQYF.